This T cell receptor beta chain was found in a study of tumor and adjacent non-tumor tissue in lung cancer. No cell sorting was done before RNA was extracted from the tissue. Concerning this clonotype itself: Its antigen is still unknown.

Study-wide points: Significantly higher TCR diversity was found in tumor than normal lung.

Three rounds of nested PCR, following a modified ARM-PCR protocol, produced the TCRbeta library. TCRdb reprocessed the multiplex PCR reads via MiXCR and lists one record per CDR3 protein. The sample contains approximately 70,000 distinct CDR3 sequences, about three quarters of which appear only once. This TCR was sampled from a man between 60 and 70 years old with non-small cell lung cancer. Sequencing was carried out using lung tumor tissue.

The CDR3 protein is CASSSSGTLGASEQYF. CDR3 in DNA: TGTGCCAGCAGTTCAAGCGGGACATTAGGGGCTAGTGAGCAGTACTTC. This rearrangement joins TRBV5-8 to TRBJ2-7; a weak D match, TRBD2 (7 bases). The ends were cut back, 5 bases at V and 7 bases at J, with 25 bases in the middle. The CDR3 length is 16 residues. The germline V gene has CDR1 SGHTS and CDR2 YDEGEE. Looking up the rest from reference TRBV5-8 and TRBJ2-7 gives the full variable domain: EAGVTQSPTHLIKTRGQQATLRCSPISGHTSVYWYQQALGLGLQFLLWYDEGEERNRGNFPPRFSGRQFPNYSSELNVNALELEDSALYLCASSSSGTLGASEQYFGPGTRLTVT.